Listed below are T cell receptor beta chains from one sample, sequenced in a study of cytomegalovirus exposure and HLA in healthy donors. Generated by immunoSEQ multiplex PCR, the TCRdb table keeps only in-frame clones and is missing some. The sample includes around 200,000 clones, approximately 90% seen only once; the top ten take about 1%. The sequenced sample was PBMCs. These TCRs come from a woman between 18 and 30 years old in good health and CMV-seronegative. The CDR3 runs from the conserved cysteine through the conserved F or W. Each record gives: CDR3 protein, CDR3 DNA, J gene, clone size, V gene, D gene. A D gene is named only where the DNA matches it firmly. Clone size is shown for a subset of rows, as once, few, many or a class of expanded clone.

CDR3 protein: CASSLSPGQGALYYGYTF
CDR3 DNA: TGTGCCAGCAGTTTATCGCCGGGACAGGGGGCCTTGTACTATGGCTACACCTTC
J gene: TRBJ1-2
clone size: few
V gene: TRBV27
D gene: TRBD1

CDR3 protein: CASSPAGLAGYEQYF
CDR3 DNA: TGTGCCAGCAGCCCGGCCGGACTAGCGGGCTACGAGCAGTACTTC
J gene: TRBJ2-7
clone size: -
V gene: TRBV7-2
D gene: TRBD2

CDR3 protein: CASSPLDRGTEAFF
CDR3 DNA: TGTGCCAGCTCACCACTCGACAGGGGGACAGAAGCTTTCTTT
J gene: TRBJ1-1
clone size: -
V gene: TRBV18
D gene: TRBD1

CDR3 protein: CASSQDQGWDYPTYEQYF
CDR3 DNA: TGTGCCAGCAGCCAAGATCAGGGATGGGACTACCCCACCTACGAGCAGTACTTC
J gene: TRBJ2-7
clone size: -
V gene: TRBV4-2
D gene: TRBD2

CDR3 protein: CASSFPSGGLVQTDTQYF
CDR3 DNA: TGTGCCAGCAGCTTCCCTAGCGGGGGCCTCGTCCAGACAGATACGCAGTATTTT
J gene: TRBJ2-3
clone size: -
V gene: TRBV5-6
D gene: TRBD2

CDR3 protein: CASSGRGIYGYTF
CDR3 DNA: TGTGCCAGCAGCGGAAGGGGGATTTACGGCTACACCTTC
J gene: TRBJ1-2
clone size: -
V gene: TRBV9
D gene: -

CDR3 protein: CASSITDRGRREPASLEAFF
CDR3 DNA: TGTGCCAGTAGTATTACGGATAGGGGGAGAAGGGAACCCGCTAGCCTTGAAGCTTTCTTT
J gene: TRBJ1-1
clone size: -
V gene: TRBV19
D gene: -

CDR3 protein: CASSGGQAPYEQYF
CDR3 DNA: TGCGCCAGCAGTGGGGGACAAGCTCCCTACGAGCAGTACTTC
J gene: TRBJ2-7
clone size: -
V gene: TRBV10-1
D gene: -

CDR3 protein: CASSLSTSGREQYF
CDR3 DNA: TGTGCCAGCAGTTTATCGACTAGCGGGAGAGAGCAGTACTTC
J gene: TRBJ2-7
clone size: -
V gene: TRBV27
D gene: TRBD2

CDR3 protein: CASSGQGVNEKLFF
CDR3 DNA: TGTGCCAGCAGCGGACAGGGGGTTAATGAAAAACTGTTTTTT
J gene: TRBJ1-4
clone size: -
V gene: TRBV2
D gene: TRBD1

CDR3 protein: CASSSGRMYYEQYF
CDR3 DNA: TGTGCCAGCAGTAGCGGGAGGATGTACTACGAGCAGTACTTC
J gene: TRBJ2-7
clone size: -
V gene: TRBV6-1
D gene: TRBD2

CDR3 protein: CASSPLGTGAGNQPQHF
CDR3 DNA: TGTGCCAGCTCACCACTAGGGACAGGGGCTGGCAATCAGCCCCAGCATTTT
J gene: TRBJ1-5
clone size: -
V gene: TRBV18
D gene: TRBD1

CDR3 protein: CASSPRPASGDTQYF
CDR3 DNA: TGTGCCAGCAGCCCCCGGCCCGCTTCGGGAGATACGCAGTATTTT
J gene: TRBJ2-3
clone size: few
V gene: TRBV7-3
D gene: -

CDR3 protein: CASSQGQGGNQPQHF
CDR3 DNA: TGCGCCAGCAGCCAGGGACAGGGAGGCAATCAGCCCCAGCATTTT
J gene: TRBJ1-5
clone size: -
V gene: TRBV4-1
D gene: TRBD1

CDR3 protein: CASSRTGGPPQHF
CDR3 DNA: TGTGCCAGCAGCAGGACAGGGGGCCCGCCCCAGCATTTT
J gene: TRBJ1-5
clone size: once
V gene: TRBV5-8
D gene: TRBD1

CDR3 protein: CASSLGLVGEETQYF
CDR3 DNA: TGCGCCAGCAGCCTAGGACTAGTGGGGGAAGAGACCCAGTACTTC
J gene: TRBJ2-5
clone size: -
V gene: TRBV5-1
D gene: TRBD2

CDR3 protein: CASSLPSGGASADTQYF
CDR3 DNA: TGCGCCAGCAGCTTACCTAGCGGGGGGGCTAGTGCAGATACGCAGTATTTT
J gene: TRBJ2-3
clone size: once
V gene: TRBV5-1
D gene: TRBD2

CDR3 protein: CASSLNPKTGKLFF
CDR3 DNA: TGTGCCAGCAGCTTAAACCCCAAAACGGGGAAACTGTTTTTT
J gene: TRBJ1-4
clone size: -
V gene: TRBV11-2
D gene: -

CDR3 protein: CASISNRDNEQFF
CDR3 DNA: TGTGCCAGCATTTCTAACCGCGACAATGAGCAGTTCTTC
J gene: TRBJ2-1
clone size: once
V gene: TRBV6-5
D gene: -

CDR3 protein: CSAGDTSNQPQHF
CDR3 DNA: TGCAGCGCAGGGGACACTAGCAATCAGCCCCAGCATTTT
J gene: TRBJ1-5
clone size: -
V gene: TRBV29-1
D gene: -

CDR3 protein: CASSLSDRAIPEAFF
CDR3 DNA: TGTGCCAGCAGTTTATCGGACAGGGCGATTCCTGAAGCTTTCTTT
J gene: TRBJ1-1
clone size: -
V gene: TRBV28
D gene: TRBD1

CDR3 protein: CASGLELGMSNTEAFF
CDR3 DNA: TGTGCTAGTGGTTTGGAGCTCGGGATGAGTAACACTGAAGCTTTCTTT
J gene: TRBJ1-1
clone size: -
V gene: TRBV12-5
D gene: -

CDR3 protein: CAWTVSGQGSYEQYF
CDR3 DNA: TGTGCCTGGACCGTATCCGGACAGGGGTCTTACGAGCAGTACTTC
J gene: TRBJ2-7
clone size: -
V gene: TRBV30
D gene: TRBD1

CDR3 protein: CASSESDRLGEAFF
CDR3 DNA: TGTGCCAGCAGTGAAAGCGACAGGCTAGGTGAAGCTTTCTTT
J gene: TRBJ1-1
clone size: -
V gene: TRBV25-1
D gene: -

CDR3 protein: CASRRREANEQFF
CDR3 DNA: TGTGCCAGCAGGCGAAGGGAGGCGAATGAGCAGTTCTTC
J gene: TRBJ2-1
clone size: -
V gene: TRBV2
D gene: -

CDR3 protein: CASSLINFNYGYTF
CDR3 DNA: TGTGCCAGCAGCTTAATTAACTTTAACTATGGCTACACCTTC
J gene: TRBJ1-2
clone size: -
V gene: TRBV7-8
D gene: -

CDR3 protein: CAWGEGLTSDTQYF
CDR3 DNA: TGTGCCTGGGGGGAGGGCCTAACGTCAGATACGCAGTATTTT
J gene: TRBJ2-3
clone size: once
V gene: TRBV30
D gene: TRBD2

CDR3 protein: CASSLPTGGHGTEAFF
CDR3 DNA: TGTGCCAGCAGCCTTCCCACAGGGGGCCATGGGACTGAAGCTTTCTTT
J gene: TRBJ1-1
clone size: -
V gene: TRBV7-9
D gene: TRBD1

CDR3 protein: CATSRGSGIRTYEQYF
CDR3 DNA: TGTGCCACCAGCAGAGGGTCGGGGATTAGGACGTACGAGCAGTACTTC
J gene: TRBJ2-7
clone size: -
V gene: TRBV15
D gene: -

CDR3 protein: CVSSLEGTVLSKNIQYF
CDR3 DNA: TGCGTCAGCAGCTTGGAAGGGACAGTCCTATCCAAAAACATTCAGTACTTC
J gene: TRBJ2-4
clone size: -
V gene: TRBV5-1
D gene: TRBD1

CDR3 protein: CASGHGLAGANEQFF
CDR3 DNA: TGTGCCAGCGGTCATGGACTAGCGGGAGCCAATGAGCAGTTCTTC
J gene: TRBJ2-1
clone size: -
V gene: TRBV5-4
D gene: TRBD2

CDR3 protein: CASNERGGLYEQFF
CDR3 DNA: TGTGCCAGCAACGAGCGGGGGGGCTTGTATGAGCAGTTCTTC
J gene: TRBJ2-1
clone size: -
V gene: TRBV2
D gene: TRBD2

CDR3 protein: CASSQFTSGGHEQFF
CDR3 DNA: TGCGCCAGCAGCCAATTCACTAGCGGGGGCCATGAGCAGTTCTTC
J gene: TRBJ2-1
clone size: few
V gene: TRBV4-3
D gene: TRBD2

CDR3 protein: CASRATGVNEQFF
CDR3 DNA: TGCGCCAGCAGGGCTACAGGGGTGAATGAGCAGTTCTTC
J gene: TRBJ2-1
clone size: -
V gene: TRBV4-1
D gene: TRBD1

CDR3 protein: CASADRGRNSPLHF
CDR3 DNA: TGTGCCAGCGCCGACAGGGGGCGGAATTCACCCCTCCACTTT
J gene: TRBJ1-6
clone size: -
V gene: TRBV5-8
D gene: TRBD1

CDR3 protein: CASSQESGTSGVYEQYF
CDR3 DNA: TGTGCCAGCAGCCAAGAGTCCGGGACTAGCGGGGTTTACGAGCAGTACTTC
J gene: TRBJ2-7
clone size: -
V gene: TRBV4-2
D gene: TRBD2

CDR3 protein: CASSPGQGASNQPQHF
CDR3 DNA: TGTGCCAGCTCACCGGGACAGGGGGCTTCCAATCAGCCCCAGCATTTT
J gene: TRBJ1-5
clone size: once
V gene: TRBV18
D gene: TRBD1

CDR3 protein: CASSEAFGGGQSSGNTIYF
CDR3 DNA: TGTGCCAGCAGCGAGGCCTTCGGGGGGGGGCAGAGCTCTGGAAACACCATATATTTT
J gene: TRBJ1-3
clone size: -
V gene: TRBV9
D gene: -

CDR3 protein: CASSFPRGTSYEQYF
CDR3 DNA: TGTGCCAGCAGCTTCCCCAGGGGAACCTCCTACGAGCAGTACTTC
J gene: TRBJ2-7
clone size: -
V gene: TRBV7-2
D gene: -

CDR3 protein: CASSPIGQGGSNYGYTF
CDR3 DNA: TGTGCCAGCAGTCCGATCGGACAGGGGGGTTCCAACTATGGCTACACCTTC
J gene: TRBJ1-2
clone size: -
V gene: TRBV5-6
D gene: TRBD1

CDR3 protein: CASSPGGQGPGNTIYF
CDR3 DNA: TGTGCCAGCTCACCAGGGGGACAGGGCCCTGGAAACACCATATATTTT
J gene: TRBJ1-3
clone size: once
V gene: TRBV18
D gene: TRBD1

CDR3 protein: CASSGTAPSTYGYTF
CDR3 DNA: TGTGCCAGCAGCGGGACAGCCCCTTCTACCTATGGCTACACCTTC
J gene: TRBJ1-2
clone size: -
V gene: TRBV9
D gene: -

CDR3 protein: CASSLITGISGANVLTF
CDR3 DNA: TGTGCCAGCAGCTTAATTACAGGGATCTCTGGGGCCAACGTCCTGACTTTC
J gene: TRBJ2-6
clone size: few
V gene: TRBV7-8
D gene: -

CDR3 protein: CASGLGPGTGELFF
CDR3 DNA: TGTGCCAGCGGTTTAGGGCCGGGAACCGGGGAGCTGTTTTTT
J gene: TRBJ2-2
clone size: -
V gene: TRBV6-1
D gene: -

CDR3 protein: CASSVGGWRDGYTF
CDR3 DNA: TGTGCCAGCAGCGTAGGGGGGTGGAGGGATGGCTACACCTTC
J gene: TRBJ1-2
clone size: -
V gene: TRBV9
D gene: -

CDR3 protein: CASSQEGLSGAGYGYTF
CDR3 DNA: TGTGCCAGCAGCCAAGAGGGGTTGTCAGGGGCAGGGTATGGCTACACCTTC
J gene: TRBJ1-2
clone size: once
V gene: TRBV4-2
D gene: -

CDR3 protein: CASSPRVGPGNSYEQYF
CDR3 DNA: TGTGCCAGCAGCCCGCGTGTGGGGCCAGGGAATTCCTACGAGCAGTACTTC
J gene: TRBJ2-7
clone size: -
V gene: TRBV7-9
D gene: -

CDR3 protein: CASSRTSGRSYNEQFF
CDR3 DNA: TGTGCCAGCAGTAGGACTAGCGGGAGGTCCTACAATGAGCAGTTCTTC
J gene: TRBJ2-1
clone size: once
V gene: TRBV27
D gene: TRBD2

CDR3 protein: CASSSPPGQGDEKLFF
CDR3 DNA: TGTGCCAGCAGCTCCCCTCCGGGACAAGGCGATGAAAAACTGTTTTTT
J gene: TRBJ1-4
clone size: -
V gene: TRBV11-2
D gene: -

CDR3 protein: CASRVSGGAGDEQFF
CDR3 DNA: TGTGCCAGCAGAGTTAGCGGGGGGGCCGGGGATGAGCAGTTCTTC
J gene: TRBJ2-1
clone size: -
V gene: TRBV6-4
D gene: TRBD2

CDR3 protein: CASSQPSGRHQETQYF
CDR3 DNA: TGTGCCAGCAGCCAACCTAGCGGGAGGCACCAAGAGACCCAGTACTTC
J gene: TRBJ2-5
clone size: -
V gene: TRBV4-2
D gene: TRBD2

CDR3 protein: CASSYSPYQPQHF
CDR3 DNA: TGTGCCAGCAGTTACTCCCCTTATCAGCCCCAGCATTTT
J gene: TRBJ1-5
clone size: -
V gene: TRBV6-5
D gene: -

CDR3 protein: CATSMSGETQYF
CDR3 DNA: TGTGCCACCTCGATGTCGGGTGAGACCCAGTACTTC
J gene: TRBJ2-5
clone size: -
V gene: TRBV5-4
D gene: -